These T cell receptor beta chains were read from a single sample in a study of blood T cell repertoires in COVID-19. The protocol was immunoSEQ multiplex PCR, while the TCRdb copy is restricted to in-frame clones and leaves out a portion. The sample carries about 140,000 clones, about 80% recorded once. Material for sequencing was peripheral blood. Every receptor here comes from a woman older than 75 in a cohort sampled during active or convalescent COVID-19. Both conserved end residues are part of each CDR3. Size values are once, few and many counts, or a class for expanded clones, and some rows have none.

v_gene	j_gene	abundance	CDR3aa
TRBV6-5	TRBJ1-2	.	CASSYSSSGQRGYTF
TRBV7-2	TRBJ2-1	.	CASSWYSGGDNEQFF
TRBV3-1/TRBV3-2	TRBJ1-2	.	CASSDNQGRGGYTF
TRBV7-8	TRBJ2-5	.	CASGAVGQQETQYF
TRBV4-1	TRBJ1-2	few	CASSHTGQGGYGYTF
TRBV30	TRBJ1-1	.	CAWSIGGATEAFF
TRBV3-1/TRBV3-2	TRBJ1-1	.	CASSQTGIEETEAFF
TRBV28	TRBJ1-6	.	CASSLMGQGPNSPLHF
TRBV5-1	TRBJ1-4	.	CASSLVGRNEKLFF
TRBV3-1/TRBV3-2	TRBJ1-1	once	CASSPVKPGGTEAFF
TRBV7-2	TRBJ2-1	.	CASSLGWFRTKYNEQFF
TRBV7-5	TRBJ1-2	many	CARSLGGGYTF
TRBV27	TRBJ2-1	few	CASRHRGLAGDNEQFF
TRBV7-2	TRBJ2-1	.	CASKTGLGYNEQFF
TRBV5-4	TRBJ2-6	.	CASTTNSGANVLTF
TRBV5-3	TRBJ2-5	.	CAEAKRGETQYF
TRBV9	TRBJ1-4	.	CASSVDPADATNEKLFF
TRBV9	TRBJ1-1	.	CASSVDTRNTEAFF
TRBV6-1	TRBJ1-5	.	CASSEPREPFNQPQHF
TRBV3-1/TRBV3-2	TRBJ2-1	.	CASSQVRRDEQFF
TRBV9	TRBJ2-2	.	CASSRRSGGNTGELFF
TRBV2	TRBJ2-3	.	CASSPGSSDTQYF
TRBV12-3/TRBV12-4	TRBJ1-2	.	CASSSGFSNGYTF
TRBV12-3/TRBV12-4	TRBJ1-4	.	CASKADRMEKLFF
TRBV27	TRBJ1-2	.	CASSSGGADYGYTF
TRBV3-1/TRBV3-2	TRBJ1-4	once	CASSLSGTGAEKLFF
TRBV5-4	TRBJ1-3	.	CASSLMTGNTIYF
TRBV4-1	TRBJ2-5	.	CASSQDIGAGQETQYF
TRBV6-5	TRBJ1-4	once	CASRRDSNEKLFF
TRBV2	TRBJ1-6	.	CATHRDRYNSPLHF
TRBV6-6	TRBJ2-2	.	CASRGGFGTGELFF
TRBV14	TRBJ2-1	.	CASSQNRVAEQFF
TRBV11-2	TRBJ1-1	.	CASSFGGTSGTEAFF
TRBV5-1	TRBJ2-3	.	CASSFNPGQGYTDTQYF
TRBV5-1	TRBJ2-2	.	CASSAGATGELFF
TRBV2	TRBJ1-1	.	CASRAQGLAEAFF
TRBV7-6	TRBJ2-7	.	CASSLVPPGLAAYEQYF
TRBV4-1	TRBJ1-2	.	CASSQASTAVGGYTF
TRBV9	TRBJ2-3	.	CASSQVPGVSTDTQYF
TRBV27	TRBJ1-4	many	CASSRTGFREKLFF
TRBV18	TRBJ1-1	.	CASSPRGGRNTEAFF
TRBV7-9	TRBJ1-2	.	CASSLYGRGTGRDYGYTF
TRBV5-6	TRBJ2-6	.	CASSPGLARSGANVLTF
TRBV10-3	TRBJ2-5	.	CAISGQGGKTQYF
TRBV2	TRBJ2-3	.	CASSAPDRGTDTQYF
TRBV24-1	TRBJ2-5	.	CATSDPARRGETQYF
TRBV5-8	TRBJ2-2	.	CASSLGSLALFAGELFF
TRBV5-1	TRBJ1-2	.	CASRSQPRYGYTF
TRBV5-1	TRBJ1-1	.	CASGGLGGNTEAFF
TRBV6-5	TRBJ2-1	.	CASITGQGSNEQFF
TRBV3-1/TRBV3-2	TRBJ1-3	.	CASSQDLFSGNTIYF
TRBV30	TRBJ2-5	.	CAWSERRGETQYF
TRBV28	TRBJ1-6	once	CATGPGFWANSPLHF
TRBV7-6	TRBJ1-1	.	CASSLKAGRGLEAFF
TRBV28	TRBJ1-6	.	CASSTYGDSPLHF
TRBV20-1	TRBJ2-5	few	CSATDGTAGETQYF
TRBV7-2	TRBJ2-2	.	CASSWGLASGELFF
TRBV6-5	TRBJ2-7	.	CASRRNRDSYEQYF
TRBV6-2/TRBV6-3	TRBJ1-1	.	CATSPQSNTEAFF